This TCR beta chain emerged from a study of blood T cell repertoires in COVID-19. Study details: Material from acute and convalescent COVID-19 was sourced from the United States, Italy and Spain.

This clone was seen a few times. Authors' data handling: Nucleated cell number was recorded as an estimate derived from reference gene primer amplification. Profiled with immunoSEQ multiplex PCR; TCRdb holds only in-frame clones, not every one. D and trimming were read from the DNA, whereas the V and J calls and clone size are those reported in that table. Among under 300,000 clones listed, roughly 88% were seen once. From germline, CDR1 is LNHNV and CDR2 YYDKDF (reference sequence). The CDR3 sequence is 16 residues long. The V gene end was trimmed by 0 bases and the J gene end by 0 bases; junction bases not matched to a gene: 0.

The source of this sequence is a man between 40 and 49 years old who had recovered from COVID-19. The sequencing sample was made of peripheral blood. The chain uses TRBV15 and TRBJ2-1; 9 bases fit TRBD1. CDR3 protein: CATSRETGGSYNEQFF. Written as DNA, the CDR3 is TGTGCCACCAGCAGAGAGACAGGGGGCTCCTACAATGAGCAGTTCTTC.